This section outlines one T cell receptor (beta chain) sequence together with its context. The target antigen is unknown. Clones were read by immunoSEQ multiplex PCR, and TCRdb kept only the in-frame ones, dropping some. The repertoire includes about 89,000 clones, more than 70% of them detected once, and roughly 4.2% sits in the top ten. The data belong to a study of identifying expanded T cells in peripheral blood. Findings and caveats of the study: Technical replicates showed 0.9 to 1.5 changed clones; two weeks 15 to 20; four weeks 19. Variance in clone template counts between approximately two-week samples significantly increased with total template count across all healthy donors.

No infections or other immune events were documented during collection. The length of the CDR3 is 18 residues. The ends were cut back, 6 bases at V and 0 bases at J, with 21 bases in the middle. Germline CDR1 is MDHEN and CDR2 is SYDVKM. The sequence was collected from a person aged 18 to 75 in good health. The chain links TRBV28 to TRBJ1-3; D possibly corresponds to TRBD1 (5 bases). The material sequenced was blood. Here the CDR3 DNA reads TGTGCCAGCAGACGGTTGGACATTGGGGTTAGCTCTGGAAACACCATATATTTT. Protein: CASRRLDIGVSSGNTIYF.